This T cell receptor beta chain was retrieved from a study of blood T cell repertoires in COVID-19. Study-wide background: Nucleic acid was either cDNA or gDNA, and it came from T cells, B-cell-depleted T cells, or PBMCs.

Seattle enrolled patients during active infection and tracked them longitudinally. Per the original data handling: By means of reference gene primer amplification, nucleated cell counts were estimated. Sequenced by immunoSEQ multiplex PCR; TCRdb stores in-frame clones only, minus some. The D gene and trimming were derived from the DNA, and the V and J assignments and clone size from that table. In the table there are a few hundred thousand clones, 84% of which are singletons. Trimming took off 5 bases at V and 8 bases at J, with 18 bases between the two ends. The germline gives CDR1 SGHTA, CDR2 FQGNSA. The CDR3 totals 14 residues.

The chain recombines TRBV7-2 with TRBJ1-2; D might be TRBD1 (5 bases). The receptor's source is a woman aged 80 or over with COVID-19, enrolled during active disease. Input material: peripheral blood. This CDR3 reads CASSLQDGYGGYTF. The CDR3 region has the DNA TGTGCCAGCAGCCTACAGGACGGTTACGGGGGCTACACCTTC. Full variable domain (rest looked up from reference TRBV7-2 and TRBJ1-2): GAGVSQSPSNKVTEKGKDVELRCDPISGHTALYWYRQSLGQGLEFLIYFQGNSAPDKSGLPSDRFSAERTGGSVSTLTIQRTQQEDSAVYLCASSLQDGYGGYTFGSGTRLTVV.